This is a list of T cell receptor beta chains from one sample in a study of blood T cell repertoires in COVID-19. The protocol was immunoSEQ multiplex PCR, while the TCRdb copy is restricted to in-frame clones and leaves out a portion. In the table there are 150,000 to 200,000 clones, around 82% of which are singletons. Sequencing was carried out using PBMCs or T cells enriched from blood (not recorded which). Source of these receptors: a man between 35 and 55 years old who had recovered from COVID-19. The CDR3 runs from the conserved cysteine through the conserved F or W. Each record gives: V gene, D gene, CDR3 length, J gene, clone size, CDR3 protein, CDR3 DNA. D genes are given only for firm matches. Clone size, where shown, is once, few, many, or a class for clones that have expanded.

>TRBV6-5|NA|12|TRBJ1-1|few
CASSPGGTEAFF
TGTGCCAGCAGCCCCGGTGGCACTGAAGCTTTCTTT
>TRBV4-2|NA|18|TRBJ1-6|once
CASSQDRGGSSYNSPLHF
TGTGCCAGCAGCCAAGATAGGGGGGGGAGCTCCTATAATTCACCCCTCCACTTT
>TRBV2|NA|15|TRBJ1-6|NA
CASSVGSSYNSPLHF
TGTGCCAGCAGTGTAGGGAGCTCCTATAATTCACCCCTCCACTTT
>TRBV7-9|TRBD1|11|TRBJ2-1|NA
CASGEGQPQFF
TGTGCCAGCGGCGAGGGACAGCCGCAGTTCTTC
>TRBV5-6|NA|15|TRBJ2-5|NA
CASSLIAGMQETQYF
TGTGCCAGCAGCTTGATTGCGGGGATGCAAGAGACCCAGTACTTC
>TRBV11-2|TRBD1|15|TRBJ1-6|NA
CASSLNRGYNSPLHF
TGTGCCAGCAGCTTAAACAGGGGGTATAATTCACCCCTCCACTTT
>TRBV19|NA|16|TRBJ2-2|NA
CATRGAIQSNTGELFF
TGTGCCACCAGGGGAGCGATCCAATCGAACACCGGGGAGCTGTTTTTT
>TRBV4-1|TRBD1|15|TRBJ1-2|NA
CASSPTGGSNYGYTF
TGCGCCAGCAGCCCGACAGGGGGTTCCAACTATGGCTACACCTTC
>TRBV10-3|TRBD1|12|TRBJ2-1|NA
CAIRGTGGLQFF
TGTGCCATCAGGGGGACAGGGGGCTTGCAGTTCTTC
>TRBV9|NA|13|TRBJ2-3|NA
CASSDRRTDTQYF
TGTGCCAGCAGCGACAGGCGCACAGATACGCAGTATTTT
>TRBV3-1/TRBV3-2|TRBD2|17|TRBJ2-1|NA
CASSPSGTSAPGEEQFF
TGTGCCAGCAGCCCATCCGGGACTAGCGCTCCGGGGGAAGAGCAGTTCTTC
>TRBV30|TRBD2|15|TRBJ2-5|NA
CAWSVLAGGPKTQYF
TGTGCCTGGAGTGTACTAGCGGGGGGGCCCAAGACCCAGTACTTC
>TRBV3-1/TRBV3-2|NA|14|TRBJ1-1|NA
CASSVRSPNTEAFF
TGTGCCAGCAGCGTTAGGAGTCCGAACACTGAAGCTTTCTTT
>TRBV14|NA|12|TRBJ2-1|NA
CASSPTYNEQFF
TGTGCCAGCAGCCCGACTTACAATGAGCAGTTCTTC
>TRBV5-6|NA|14|TRBJ1-3|NA
CASSPQPQGNTIYF
TGTGCCAGCAGCCCCCAACCACAGGGAAACACCATATATTTT
>TRBV19|TRBD1|14|TRBJ1-1|NA
CASSRGQGNTEAFF
TGTGCCAGTAGTAGGGGACAGGGGAACACTGAAGCTTTCTTT
>TRBV14|NA|15|TRBJ2-1|once
CASSQWAGLYNEQFF
TGTGCCAGCAGCCAATGGGCAGGACTTTACAATGAGCAGTTCTTC
>TRBV12-2|NA|20|TRBJ1-5|NA
CASRPRDRASKNHSNQPQHF
TGTGCAAGTCGCCCCAGGGACAGGGCAAGTAAAAACCATAGCAATCAGCCCCAGCATTTT